Below are 22 T cell receptor beta chains sequenced from a single sample in a study of PD-1 blockade in classical Hodgkin lymphoma. With no exception, relapse followed autologous stem cell transplantation in all patients, and brentuximab vedotin exposure varied. Assay used: immunoSEQ multiplex PCR; TCRdb lists only in-frame clones, some missing. The sample carries 10,000 or so clones, roughly 80% recorded once. The sequenced sample was peripheral blood mononuclear cells (PBMCs), obtained before the second cycle of nivolumab. These receptors all stem from a human donor with classical Hodgkin lymphoma.

V usage is TRBV2 and J usage is TRBJ1-5; 7 nucleotides align to TRBD1. The V segment lost 3 bases and the J segment 4 bases; nucleotides outside the gene matches: 3. Germline-derived CDR1 and CDR2 are SNHLY and FYNNEI. The CDR3 is 14 residues long. CDR3 DNA sequence: TGTGCCAGCAGTGACCCCAGGGGGAATCAGCCCCAGCATTTT. Translating gives CASSDPRGNQPQHF.

The chain employs TRBV29-1 and TRBJ2-1, with 9 bases matching TRBD1. CDR1 is SQVTM, CDR2 ANQGSEA, per germline. Trimming took 7 bases from V and 3 from J; bases not matched to a gene: 4. The CDR3 runs 13 residues. The CDR3 is CSDWDRDYNEQFF. In DNA, the CDR3 is TGCAGCGACTGGGACAGGGACTACAATGAGCAGTTCTTC.

This clone came up a few times. The rearrangement uses TRBV10-3 and TRBJ1-4; 7 nucleotides align to TRBD1. Unmatched junction bases numbered 4, after V lost 4 bases and J lost 5 bases. Germline V CDR1 and CDR2: ENHRY, SYGVKD. The CDR3 covers 14 residues. The CDR3 loop reads CAISAGGENEKLFF. CDR3 DNA sequence: TGTGCCATCAGTGCAGGGGGGGAAAATGAAAAACTGTTTTTT.

The chain employs TRBV7-8 and TRBJ2-1, with D unclear. The CDR3 runs 15 residues. Germline V CDR1 and CDR2: SGHVS, FQNEAQ. V was cut by 2 bases and J by 5 bases, with 13 bases left in between. The CDR3 DNA sequence: TGTGCCAGCAGCTTACCCGTGTCCCCCGACAATGAGCAGTTCTTC. Its protein is CASSLPVSPDNEQFF. The whole variable domain, filled in from reference TRBV7-8 and TRBJ2-1, reads GAGVSQSPRYKVAKRGQDVALRCDPISGHVSLFWYQQALGQGPEFLTYFQNEAQLDKSGLPSDRFFAERPEGSVSTLKIQRTQQEDSAVYLCASSLPVSPDNEQFFGPGTRLTVL.

The gene calls are TRBV29-1 and TRBJ2-3, with 8 bases fitting TRBD2. The CDR3 is 16 residues long. Germline CDR1 reads SQVTM; CDR2 reads ANQGSEA. V shed 2 bases and J 2 bases; nucleotides not matched to a gene: 9. The CDR3 DNA is TGCAGCGTTGAAAAAGGACTAGCCTTTGACACAGATACGCAGTATTTT. It codes for CSVEKGLAFDTDTQYF.

J is TRBJ2-2 and V is TRBV7-8; D perhaps matches TRBD2 (5 bases). The V gene lost 5 bases and the J gene lost 9 bases, with 10 bases spanning the gap. Germline CDR1 reads SGHVS; CDR2 reads FQNEAQ. The CDR3 covers 12 residues. Here the CDR3 DNA reads TGTGCCAGCAGCCCTGGAGGATGGGAGCTGTTTTTT. It encodes CASSPGGWELFF.

The CDR3 is CASSLEASQETQYF. The CDR3 DNA sequence: TGCGCCAGCAGCTTGGAGGCTAGCCAGGAGACCCAGTACTTC. The chain recombines TRBV5-1 with TRBJ2-5, with D perhaps matching TRBD2 (5 bases). The CDR3 sequence is 14 residues long. V was shortened by 0 bases and J by 5 bases, with 11 bases between the two germline ends. Germline CDR1 and CDR2: SGHRS and YFSETQ.

The V gene is TRBV28, the J gene TRBJ2-7; D is unresolved. Germline lookup yields CDR1 MDHEN and CDR2 SYDVKM. Trimming stripped 7 bases from V and 2 bases from J, with 12 bases between. CDR3 length equals 13 residues. This CDR3 reads CASMPTGTYEQYF. In nucleotides, the CDR3 is TGTGCCAGCATGCCAACTGGAACCTACGAGCAGTACTTC.

The V call is TRBV28, the J call TRBJ1-2; TRBD1 matches at 9 bases. CDR1 and CDR2 from the germline V gene are MDHEN and SYDVKM. Trimming removed 10 bases from V and 7 bases from J; junction bases left unmatched: 7. CDR3 length: 12 amino acids. The CDR3 region has the DNA TGTGCCACTCGGACAGGGGAACCTGGCTACACCTTC. Protein: CATRTGEPGYTF.

The V call is TRBV19, the J call TRBJ2-3, with D perhaps assigned TRBD1 or TRBD2 (5 bases each). Trimming shortened V by 7 bases and J by 9 bases, and 23 bases separated the two germline ends. The CDR3 consists of 15 residues. Germline V gene lookup returns CDR1 LNHDA and CDR2 SQIVND (reference sequence). The CDR3, as DNA: TGTGCCAGTAAGCCACAGATTGGGGGATCTCAGACGCAGTATTTT. This sequence encodes CASKPQIGGSQTQYF.

V is TRBV27 and J is TRBJ1-2, with 12 bases fitting TRBD1. Germline CDR1 MNHEY, CDR2 SMNVEV (reference sequence). With 5 bases clipped from V and 1 base from J, the junction kept 8 bases outside the gene matches. The CDR3 has 17 amino acids. The CDR3 region is CASSQDRDRGLNYGYTF. The CDR3 nucleotides are TGTGCCAGCAGTCAAGACCGGGACAGGGGGCTTAACTATGGCTACACCTTC.

The chain recombines TRBV19 with TRBJ1-4, with D possibly being TRBD1 (5 bases). CDR1 and CDR2 (germline): LNHDA, SQIVND (reference sequence). Trimming stripped 3 bases from V and 5 bases from J, with 10 bases between. The CDR3 length is 14 residues. CDR3 in DNA: TGTGCCAGTAGTATCAGGACACAGAATGAAAAACTGTTTTTT. As protein: CASSIRTQNEKLFF.

This chain uses TRBV7-9 with TRBJ1-1; D remains ambiguous. The V gene's germline CDR1 is SEHNR and CDR2 FQNEAQ (reference sequence). V dropped 3 bases and J dropped 1 base, with 12 bases sitting between them. The CDR3 loop spans 15 amino acids. The CDR3 sequence is CASSFTGRWNTEAFF. CDR3 nucleotide sequence: TGTGCCAGCAGCTTCACCGGACGTTGGAACACTGAAGCTTTCTTT.

This chain uses TRBV23-1 with TRBJ2-1; D gene unclear. TRBV23-1 is designated an ORF whose function remains uncertain. V lost 9 bases and J 1 base, leaving 10 bases between the germline ends. This CDR3 comprises 13 residues. This CDR3 is CASPGRSYNEQFF. CDR3 in DNA: TGCGCCAGTCCGGGTCGTTCCTACAATGAGCAGTTCTTC.

The rearrangement uses TRBV28 and TRBJ2-1, with 9 bases that match TRBD1. The CDR3 sequence is 15 residues long. The germline CDR1 and CDR2 sequences are MDHEN and SYDVKM. Losses at the gene ends were 5 bases for V and 7 bases for J; bases not matched to a gene: 9. The CDR3: CASSRRDRAGNEQFF. The CDR3 coding sequence is TGTGCCAGCAGTCGCCGGGACAGGGCAGGGAATGAGCAGTTCTTC.

This rearrangement joins TRBV29-1 to TRBJ2-7, with a possible D match to TRBD1 (6 bases). Trimming cost V 1 base and J 0 bases, with 7 bases left between them. Germline CDR1 and CDR2: SQVTM and ANQGSEA. The length of the CDR3 is 13 residues. For the CDR3, the DNA is TGCAGCGTTGAAGTGGACAGCTCCTACGAGCAGTACTTC. Its protein is CSVEVDSSYEQYF.

This clone occurred once. The CDR3, as DNA: TGCAGCGTTGGAGGAGCCGGGACAGGGGAGGGTGGCTACACCTTC. This encodes CSVGGAGTGEGGYTF. The V gene is TRBV29-1, the J gene TRBJ1-2; 10 nucleotides align to TRBD1. J was trimmed by 7 bases and V by 4 bases; bases with no gene match: 12. Germline loops: CDR1 SQVTM, CDR2 ANQGSEA. The CDR3 extends over 15 amino acids.

J is TRBJ2-7 and V is TRBV9, with 9 bases that match TRBD1. CDR1 SGDLS and CDR2 YYNGEE come from the germline V gene. V was clipped by 0 bases and J by 3 bases; unmatched bases: 4. CDR3 length: 15 amino acids. For the CDR3, the DNA is TGTGCCAGCAGCGTAGACGGGACAGGGCGCTACGAGCAGTACTTC. Its translation: CASSVDGTGRYEQYF.

The V gene is TRBV18, the J gene TRBJ2-2; 7 bases are shared with TRBD2. The CDR3 loop spans 16 amino acids. The germline gives CDR1 KGHSH, CDR2 LQKENI. V lost 2 bases to trimming and J lost 4 bases; unmatched junction nucleotides: 7. CDR3: CASSPWREGSTGELFF. CDR3 nucleotides: TGTGCCAGCTCACCATGGAGGGAGGGCTCCACCGGGGAGCTGTTTTTT.

The rearrangement uses TRBV19 and TRBJ1-5; 8 bases line up with TRBD1. Germline V gene lookup returns CDR1 LNHDA and CDR2 SQIVND (reference sequence). Unmatched junction bases numbered 6, after V lost 5 bases and J lost 6 bases. The CDR3 has 14 residues. The chain's CDR3 is CASSGTGGPQPQHF. The CDR3 coding sequence is TGTGCCAGTAGTGGGACAGGCGGGCCTCAGCCCCAGCATTTT.

A few counts support this clone. The chain joins TRBV19 to TRBJ2-1, with 9 positions matching TRBD1. The ends lost 7 bases at V and 0 bases at J; junction bases unmatched: 4. The CDR3 totals 15 residues. CDR1 is LNHDA and CDR2 is SQIVND in the germline V gene (reference sequence). CDR3 sequence reads: CASTRDRASYNEQFF. The CDR3 nucleotides are TGTGCCAGTACCCGGGACAGGGCCTCCTACAATGAGCAGTTCTTC.

The rearrangement links TRBV4-1 to TRBJ1-2; 12 nucleotides line up with TRBD1. Germline assignment: CDR1 MGHRA and CDR2 YSYEKL. V shed 1 base, J shed 1 base, and the junction held 7 bases outside the gene matches. This CDR3 contains 18 residues. The CDR3 nucleotides read TGCGCCAGCAGCCAAGGGGGACAGGGGGCCGTCCTTAACTATGGCTACACCTTC. This sequence encodes CASSQGGQGAVLNYGYTF.